One T cell receptor beta chain is described in this entry. This specimen belongs to a study of CD4 and CD8 cells across lung adenocarcinoma regions. TCRdb re-analysed the PCR reads in MiXCR, keeping a single row per CDR3 protein. Of around 19,000 distinct CDR3 sequences in the sample, roughly 50% were seen once. Germline V gives CDR1 MNHNS, CDR2 SASEGT. With 10 bases removed from V and 4 bases from J, the gap between germline ends came to 13 bases. The CDR3 length is 13 residues. The patients had localized lung adenocarcinoma, a non-small cell subtype. The specimen was CD8+ T cells from the center of a lung tumor. The sequence came from a female donor with lung adenocarcinoma. The CD4 and CD8 labels of this study may be unreliable. J is TRBJ1-4 and V is TRBV6-1; weak D call: TRBD1 (5 bases). The CDR3 is CATGRGDNEKLFF. The CDR3 DNA reads as TGTGCCACCGGCCGAGGGGATAATGAAAAACTGTTTTTT.